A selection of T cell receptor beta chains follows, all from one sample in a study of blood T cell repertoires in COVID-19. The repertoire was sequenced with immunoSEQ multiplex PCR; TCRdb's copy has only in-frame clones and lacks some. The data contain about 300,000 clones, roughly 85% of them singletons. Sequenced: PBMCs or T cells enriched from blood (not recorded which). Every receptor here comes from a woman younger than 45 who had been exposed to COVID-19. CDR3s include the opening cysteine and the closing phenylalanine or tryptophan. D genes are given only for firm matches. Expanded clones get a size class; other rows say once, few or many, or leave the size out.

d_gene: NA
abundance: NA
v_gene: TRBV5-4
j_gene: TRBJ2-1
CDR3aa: CASSLVIGGGNEQFF
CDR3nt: TGTGCCAGCAGCTTGGTTATCGGGGGAGGCAATGAGCAGTTCTTC

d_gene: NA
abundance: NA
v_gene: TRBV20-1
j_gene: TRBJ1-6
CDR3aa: CSASVRDSLHF
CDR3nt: TGCAGTGCTAGTGTCAGGGACTCCCTCCACTTT

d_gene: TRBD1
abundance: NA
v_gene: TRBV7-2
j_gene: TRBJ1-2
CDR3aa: CASSSGQGVYGYTF
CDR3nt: TGTGCCAGCAGCTCTGGACAGGGAGTCTATGGCTACACCTTC

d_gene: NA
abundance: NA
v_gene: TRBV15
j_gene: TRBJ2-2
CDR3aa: CATSRDRRGPGELFF
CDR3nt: TGTGCCACCAGCAGAGATCGGCGAGGGCCCGGGGAGCTGTTTTTT

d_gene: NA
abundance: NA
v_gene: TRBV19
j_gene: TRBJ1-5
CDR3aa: CATTGQSSNQPQHF
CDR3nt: TGTGCCACCACCGGACAATCTAGCAATCAGCCCCAGCATTTT

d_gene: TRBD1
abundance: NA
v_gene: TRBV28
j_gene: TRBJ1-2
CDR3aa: CASRLTGTGVRGYTF
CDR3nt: TGTGCCAGCAGACTAACCGGGACAGGGGTCAGGGGCTACACCTTC

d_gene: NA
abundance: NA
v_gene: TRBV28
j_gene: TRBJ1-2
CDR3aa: CASSPGGGNYGYTF
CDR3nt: TGTGCCAGCAGTCCCGGGGGTGGCAACTATGGCTACACCTTC

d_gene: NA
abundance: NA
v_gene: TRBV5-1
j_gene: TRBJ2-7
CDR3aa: CASSLRYQTYEQYF
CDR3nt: TGCGCCAGCAGCTTGCGTTACCAGACCTACGAGCAGTACTTC

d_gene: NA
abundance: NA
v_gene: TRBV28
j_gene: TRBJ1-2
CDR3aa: CASNAPGLDYGYTF
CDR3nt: TGTGCCAGCAACGCGCCCGGGTTGGACTATGGCTACACCTTC

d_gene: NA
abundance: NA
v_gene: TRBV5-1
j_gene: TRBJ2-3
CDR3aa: CASSLVGSGSTPTDTQYF
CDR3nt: TGCGCCAGCAGCTTGGTCGGTAGCGGAAGCACGCCCACAGATACGCAGTATTTT

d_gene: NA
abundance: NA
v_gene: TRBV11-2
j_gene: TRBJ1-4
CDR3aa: CASSQSLTSNEKLFF
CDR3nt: TGTGCCAGCAGCCAATCACTAACCTCCAATGAAAAACTGTTTTTT

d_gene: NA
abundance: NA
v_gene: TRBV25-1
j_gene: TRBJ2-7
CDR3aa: CASIFISVYEQYF
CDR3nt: TGTGCCAGCATATTCATTAGCGTCTACGAGCAGTACTTC

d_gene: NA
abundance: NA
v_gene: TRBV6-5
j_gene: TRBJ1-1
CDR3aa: CASSYSASHFDEAFF
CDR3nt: TGTGCCAGCAGTTACTCCGCTTCCCACTTTGATGAAGCTTTCTTT

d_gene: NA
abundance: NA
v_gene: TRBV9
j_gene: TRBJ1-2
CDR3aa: CASSPDSRANYGYTF
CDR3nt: TGTGCCAGCAGCCCTGACAGCCGTGCTAACTATGGCTACACCTTC

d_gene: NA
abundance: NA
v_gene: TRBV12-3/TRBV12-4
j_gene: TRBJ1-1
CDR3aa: CASSPMNTEAFF
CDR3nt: TGTGCCAGCAGTCCTATGAACACTGAAGCTTTCTTT

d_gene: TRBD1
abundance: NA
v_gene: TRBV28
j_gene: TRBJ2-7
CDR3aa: CASHSPGQGADEQYF
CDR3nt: TGTGCCAGCCATTCTCCGGGACAGGGGGCCGACGAGCAGTACTTC

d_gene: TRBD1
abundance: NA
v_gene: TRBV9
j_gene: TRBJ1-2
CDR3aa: CASSPKTGLDYGYTF
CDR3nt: TGTGCCAGCAGCCCAAAGACAGGGTTGGACTATGGCTACACCTTC

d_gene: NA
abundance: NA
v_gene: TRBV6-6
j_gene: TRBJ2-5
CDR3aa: CASSPPSGGMKETQYF
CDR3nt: TGTGCCAGCAGCCCGCCGAGCGGAGGGATGAAAGAGACCCAGTACTTC

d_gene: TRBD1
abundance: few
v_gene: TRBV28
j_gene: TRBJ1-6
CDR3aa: CASSLETGNNSPLHF
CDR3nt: TGTGCCAGCAGTCTAGAGACAGGGAATAATTCACCCCTCCACTTT

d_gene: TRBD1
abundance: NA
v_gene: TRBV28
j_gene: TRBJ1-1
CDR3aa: CASSYRGLNTEAFF
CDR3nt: TGTGCCAGCAGTTACAGGGGATTGAACACTGAAGCTTTCTTT

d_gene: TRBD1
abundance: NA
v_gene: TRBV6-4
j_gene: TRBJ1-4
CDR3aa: CASSPDRGGKLFF
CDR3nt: TGTGCCAGCAGTCCGGACAGGGGAGGAAAACTGTTTTTT

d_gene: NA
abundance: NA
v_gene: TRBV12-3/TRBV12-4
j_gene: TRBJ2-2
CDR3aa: CASRETISGELFF
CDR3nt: TGTGCCAGCAGGGAGACGATCTCCGGGGAGCTGTTTTTT

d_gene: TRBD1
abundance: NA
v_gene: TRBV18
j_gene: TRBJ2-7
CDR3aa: CASSTSQGAWEQYF
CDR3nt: TGTGCCAGCTCAACCTCCCAGGGGGCATGGGAGCAGTACTTC

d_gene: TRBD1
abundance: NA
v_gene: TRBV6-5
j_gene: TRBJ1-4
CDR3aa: CASSSTGLMGKLFF
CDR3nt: TGTGCCAGCAGTTCGACAGGGTTGATGGGAAAACTGTTTTTT

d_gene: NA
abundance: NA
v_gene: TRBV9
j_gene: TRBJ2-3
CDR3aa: CASSRGLLDTDTQYF
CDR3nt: TGTGCCAGCAGCCGCGGACTACTAGACACAGATACGCAGTATTTT

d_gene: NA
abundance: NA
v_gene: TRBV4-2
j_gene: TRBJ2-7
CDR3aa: CASSQGRQANYEQYF
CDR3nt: TGTGCCAGCAGCCAAGGACGACAGGCAAACTACGAGCAGTACTTC

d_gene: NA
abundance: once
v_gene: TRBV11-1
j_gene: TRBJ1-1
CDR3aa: CASLLSGGRGNTEAFF
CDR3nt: TGTGCCAGCCTCTTGTCCGGAGGAAGAGGTAACACTGAAGCTTTCTTT

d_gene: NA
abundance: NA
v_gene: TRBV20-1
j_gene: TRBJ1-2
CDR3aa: CSASPRPGSSNYGYTF
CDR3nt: TGCAGTGCTAGTCCAAGACCAGGGTCTTCTAACTATGGCTACACCTTC

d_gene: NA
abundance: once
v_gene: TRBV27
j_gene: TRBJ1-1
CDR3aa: CASSAQDTEAFF
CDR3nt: TGTGCCAGCAGTGCACAGGACACTGAAGCTTTCTTT

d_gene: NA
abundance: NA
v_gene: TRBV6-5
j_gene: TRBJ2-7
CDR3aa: CASKDGSGNTYEQYF
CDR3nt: TGTGCCAGCAAGGATGGGTCAGGAAATACCTACGAGCAGTACTTC

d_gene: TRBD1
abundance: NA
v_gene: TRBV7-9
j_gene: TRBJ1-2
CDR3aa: CASSADRVGYGYTF
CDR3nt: TGTGCCAGCAGCGCCGACAGGGTCGGCTATGGCTACACCTTC

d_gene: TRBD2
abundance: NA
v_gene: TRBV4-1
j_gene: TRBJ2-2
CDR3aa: CASSQATGGSNTGELFF
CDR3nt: TGCGCCAGCAGCCAGGCCACGGGGGGGAGTAACACCGGGGAGCTGTTTTTT

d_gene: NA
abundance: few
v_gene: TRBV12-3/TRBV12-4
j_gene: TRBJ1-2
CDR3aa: CASSSHSSYGYTF
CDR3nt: TGTGCCAGCAGTTCTCACAGTTCCTATGGCTACACCTTC

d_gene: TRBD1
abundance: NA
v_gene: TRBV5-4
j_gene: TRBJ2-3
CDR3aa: CASSLGQGPDTQYF
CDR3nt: TGTGCCAGCAGCTTGGGACAGGGTCCAGATACGCAGTATTTT

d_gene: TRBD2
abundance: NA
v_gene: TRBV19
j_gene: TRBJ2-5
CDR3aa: CASSIIGGQETQYF
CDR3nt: TGTGCCAGTAGTATTATCGGGGGGCAAGAGACCCAGTACTTC

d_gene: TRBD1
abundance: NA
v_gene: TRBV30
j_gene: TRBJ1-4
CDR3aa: CAWVRGQGEKLFF
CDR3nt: TGTGCCTGGGTCCGGGGACAGGGTGAAAAACTGTTTTTT

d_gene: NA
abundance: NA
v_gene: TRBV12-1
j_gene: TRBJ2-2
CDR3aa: CASSTHKNTGELFF
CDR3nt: TGTGCCAGCAGCACCCACAAGAACACCGGGGAGCTGTTTTTT

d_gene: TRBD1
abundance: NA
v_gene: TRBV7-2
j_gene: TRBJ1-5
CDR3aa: CASSFRIDRAIQPQHF
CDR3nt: TGTGCCAGCAGCTTTCGAATTGACAGGGCGATCCAGCCCCAGCATTTT

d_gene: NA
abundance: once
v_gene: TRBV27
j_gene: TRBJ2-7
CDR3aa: CAGTGFWEQYF
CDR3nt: TGTGCCGGAACAGGGTTTTGGGAGCAGTACTTC

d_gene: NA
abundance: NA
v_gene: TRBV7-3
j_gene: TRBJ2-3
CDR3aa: CASSHAGRPTDTQYF
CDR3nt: TGTGCCAGTTCACACGCGGGGAGGCCCACAGATACGCAGTATTTT

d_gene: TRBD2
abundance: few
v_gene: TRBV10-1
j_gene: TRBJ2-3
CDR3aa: CASSDGGGLDTQYF
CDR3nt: TGCGCCAGCAGTGACGGGGGGGGCTTAGATACGCAGTATTTT

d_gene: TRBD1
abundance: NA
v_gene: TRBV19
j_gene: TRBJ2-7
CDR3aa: CASSMFRQGGFYEQYF
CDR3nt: TGTGCCAGTAGTATGTTTCGACAGGGCGGTTTCTACGAGCAGTACTTC

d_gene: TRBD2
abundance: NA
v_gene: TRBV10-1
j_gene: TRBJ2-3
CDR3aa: CASSERDYTDTQYF
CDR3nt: TGCGCCAGCAGTGAGCGGGACTACACAGATACGCAGTATTTT

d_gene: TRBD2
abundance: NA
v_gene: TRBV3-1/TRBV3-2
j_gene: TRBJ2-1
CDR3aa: CASSPYSSGGPLSGEQFF
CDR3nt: TGTGCCAGCAGTCCCTATTCTAGCGGGGGGCCTCTAAGTGGTGAGCAGTTCTTC

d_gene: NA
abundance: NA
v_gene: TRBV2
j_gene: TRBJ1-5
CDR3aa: CASSASAFTGFQPQHF
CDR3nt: TGTGCCAGCAGTGCTTCGGCCTTTACAGGGTTTCAGCCCCAGCATTTT

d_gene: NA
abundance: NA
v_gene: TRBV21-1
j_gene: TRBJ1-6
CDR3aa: CASSNAPSLHF
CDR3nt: TGTGCCAGCAGCAATGCGCCGTCTCTCCACTTT

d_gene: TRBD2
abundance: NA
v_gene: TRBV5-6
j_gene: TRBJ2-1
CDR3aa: CASSFRGGKDEQFF
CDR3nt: TGTGCCAGCAGCTTCCGGGGGGGCAAGGATGAGCAGTTCTTC

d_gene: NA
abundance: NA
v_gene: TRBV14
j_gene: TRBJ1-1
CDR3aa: CASSQRVMNTEAFF
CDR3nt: TGTGCCAGCAGCCAACGGGTTATGAACACTGAAGCTTTCTTT

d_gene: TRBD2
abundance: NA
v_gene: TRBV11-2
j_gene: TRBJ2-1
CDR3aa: CASSLLSGGYNEQFF
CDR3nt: TGTGCCAGCAGCTTACTAAGCGGGGGTTACAATGAGCAGTTCTTC

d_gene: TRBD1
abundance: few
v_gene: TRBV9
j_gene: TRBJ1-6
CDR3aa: CASSGQGAIQNSPLHF
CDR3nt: TGTGCCAGCAGCGGCCAGGGGGCCATTCAGAATTCACCCCTCCACTTT

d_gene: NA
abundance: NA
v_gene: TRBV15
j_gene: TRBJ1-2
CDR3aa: CATSGRQLWWGGYTF
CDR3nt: TGTGCCACCAGCGGTAGACAGTTATGGTGGGGCGGCTACACCTTC

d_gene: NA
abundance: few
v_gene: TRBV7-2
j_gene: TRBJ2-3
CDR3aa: CASSSPGETSTDTQYF
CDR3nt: TGTGCCAGCAGCTCTCCCGGGGAAACTAGCACAGATACGCAGTATTTT

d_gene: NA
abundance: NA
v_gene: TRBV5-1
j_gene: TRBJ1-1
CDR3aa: CASSLAPIQDTEAFF
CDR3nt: TGCGCCAGCAGCTTGGCCCCAATACAGGACACTGAAGCTTTCTTT

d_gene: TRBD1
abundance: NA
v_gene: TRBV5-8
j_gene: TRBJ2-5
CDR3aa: CATGTGGETQYF
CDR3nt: TGTGCCACCGGGACAGGGGGGGAGACCCAGTACTTC

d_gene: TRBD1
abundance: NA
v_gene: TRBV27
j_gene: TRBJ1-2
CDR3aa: CASTQQGAMGYTF
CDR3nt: TGTGCCAGCACCCAACAGGGGGCGATGGGCTACACCTTC